One T cell receptor (beta chain) is described in this entry. Its antigen is unknown. These data are taken from a study of vaccination effects on CD4 cells after COVID-19. Whole-study findings and limits: Infection-derived and vaccine-derived clones contracted markedly late after vaccination.

Sequencing used immunoSEQ multiplex PCR; TCRdb keeps in-frame clones, though not all of them. The repertoire consists of 29,000 or so clones, with about 74% occurring once and the leading ten covering roughly 15%. Antigen-specific CD4+ T cells were expanded with viral peptide pools in the ViraFEST assay before sequencing. Cultured cells yielded isolated CD4+ T cells after 10 days. BNT162b2 vaccine or mRNA-1273 vaccine was given to participants in two doses. Cultures used roughly 2.2 million PBMC per well, approximately 9.7 IU/ml IL-2 and 10 ug/ml peptides. On day 3 and again on day 7, half the medium was replaced with IL-2 medium. The clonotype was recovered from a human donor who received a COVID-19 vaccine. The starting material was CD4+ T cells from PBMCs cultured with HCoV-OC43 spike peptides, obtained after COVID-19 vaccination. Subset in this sample: HCoV-OC43 spike overlapping peptide pool stimulation.

CDR3 protein: CASSSNSGGHEQYF. DNA for the CDR3: TGTGCCAGCAGTTCAAACAGTGGAGGCCACGAGCAGTACTTC. This sequence joins TRBV6-2 or TRBV6-3 and TRBJ2-7; D possibly corresponds to TRBD2 (5 bases). The germline V gene has CDR1 MNHEY and CDR2 SVGEGT. The CDR3 loop spans 14 amino acids. V lost 4 bases and J lost 5, with 15 bases in between.